This entry features one T cell receptor beta chain sequence. Trimming removed 3 bases at V and 11 bases at J, with 43 bases between. The CDR3 is 22 amino acids. Germline V gives CDR1 ENHRY, CDR2 SYGVKD. The data stem from a study of blood T cells in healthy people across ages. Each of the donors had around 10 milliliters of peripheral blood drawn into EDTA-treated Vacutainer tubes. A second PCR, run for about 6 to 12 cycles, used a sample-barcoded 5' primer plus a J-beta primer mix. Via MiXCR, TCRdb re-called the 5' RACE reads, giving one row per CDR3 protein. The profile shows about 650,000 distinct CDR3 sequences, roughly 32% of them singletons.

The sequencing sample was made of blood. The chain carries TRBV10-3 and TRBJ2-5; the D gene is possibly TRBD2 (5 bases). This clonotype was obtained from a woman over 75 in good health. The chain's CDR3 is CAISDRSLPVDSPHSSTTGQYF. The CDR3 DNA sequence: TGTGCCATCAGTGATCGGTCGCTGCCCGTGGACTCACCTCATTCATCTACTACGGGGCAGTACTTC.